The entry below describes one T cell receptor (beta chain). No cognate antigen has been identified for it. The record has no base qualities; no much larger clone is one base away. The source of the sample is a study of human versus mouse CDR3 diversity and MHC coevolution (dated 2017 in TCRdb). A note on the overall study: The immunoSEQ assay was reported to detect one in 200,000 T cells and to minimize amplification bias from multiplex PCR. Repertoires of human naive CD4 T cells were used as a reference for TCR selection on multiple MHC II alleles and were compared against human-TCR-locus transgenic mice carrying single MHC II. Three healthy volunteer blood donors were included in the human cohort, with one aged 30 to 40, one aged 40 to 49 and one aged 60 to 69 at collection. Valid reads per sample ranged from 0.6 x 10^7 to 1.6 x 10^7 across mouse and human samples. The investigation overall reported the following: Repertoire diversity was not regarded as directly comparable between humans and mice because human T cells were selected on six or seven MHC II alleles. Among all the groups compared, the lowest clonal inequality scores came from most of the three human donors. iCHAO1 estimates gave humans the largest TCR beta repertoire, some 1.6 million clonotypes, attributed likely to selection by multiple MHC II molecules. On average, humans had more CDR3 deletions and insertions than mice did, pointing to greater exonuclease and TdT activity.

Genomic DNA was extracted from the sorted cells using the QIAGEN blood and tissue kit and was quantified on a NanoDrop 1000. The immunoSEQ platform deep sequenced and quantified TCR alpha and beta chains by multiplex PCR of genomic DNA. Turning to the authors' computational methods: IMGT gene and region definitions were used to annotate TCR sequences. Out-of-frame rearrangements were taken as a proxy for the preselection repertoire and were compared with in-frame clonotypes. The iCHAO1 estimator supplied with the immunoSEQ platform was used to estimate repertoire size. A Gini index, which is based on the Lorenz curve, was applied to in-frame amino acid clonotypes to measure clonal inequality. The intersect function of the R package tcR was used to count shared clonotypes, and the Jaccard index was used to score similarity. Principal component analysis of V, J and V-J usage frequencies was run with the R prcomp function without normalization. The table comes from immuneACCESS by way of TCRdb, which keeps in-frame sequences with V and J called. Part of the clones is missing from these tables; in studies checked, under half for an unresolved V gene and the rest for unknown reasons. V, J and clone size derive from that table, while D and trimming were established from the DNA sequence. The sample includes 60,000 to 95,000 clones, with 80% to 95% observed a single time. Roughly 0.15% of the sample belongs to the ten largest clones.

The germline V gene supplies CDR1 SNHLY and CDR2 FYNNEI. The CDR3 goes from the cysteine to the phenylalanine over 15 residues. Only the CDR3 part of the read is kept: 45 bases, read in frame from the first base. At the junction V is shortened by 8 bases and J by 0 bases, with 11 bases in between. Naive CD4 T cells, defined as CD45RO-negative and CD62L-positive, were isolated from PBMCs by fluorescence-activated cell sorting. From each donor, approximately 51 ml of fresh peripheral blood was taken, and Ficoll density centrifugation was then used to isolate PBMCs. Cells were sorted on a FACSAria III instrument, and every sample had a purity above 95%.

The sequenced sample consisted of naive CD4+ T cells from blood. The cell subset or site label corresponds to: CD45RO-negative CD62L-positive naive CD4 T cells. This receptor was obtained from a person aged 25-75 years in good health. The sequence links TRBV2 to TRBJ2-6, and TRBD1 may be the D gene, going by 6 matching bases. The CDR3: CASLGQTSGANVLTF. The DNA sequence is as follows: TGTGCCAGCCTAGGACAGACCTCTGGGGCCAACGTCCTGACTTTC.